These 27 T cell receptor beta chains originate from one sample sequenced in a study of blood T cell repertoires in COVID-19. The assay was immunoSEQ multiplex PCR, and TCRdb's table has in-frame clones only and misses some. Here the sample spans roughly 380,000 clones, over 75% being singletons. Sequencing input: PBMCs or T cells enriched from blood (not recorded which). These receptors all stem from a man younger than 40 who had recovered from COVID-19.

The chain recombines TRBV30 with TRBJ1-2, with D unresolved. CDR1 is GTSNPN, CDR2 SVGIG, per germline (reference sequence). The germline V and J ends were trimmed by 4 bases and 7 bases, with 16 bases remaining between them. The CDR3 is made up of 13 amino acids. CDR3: CAWTTQSAGGYTF. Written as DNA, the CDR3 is TGTGCCTGGACCACTCAATCGGCGGGTGGCTACACCTTC.

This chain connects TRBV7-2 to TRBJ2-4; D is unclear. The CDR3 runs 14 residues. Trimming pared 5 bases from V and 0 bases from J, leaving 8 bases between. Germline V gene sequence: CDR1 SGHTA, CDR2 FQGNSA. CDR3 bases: TGTGCCAGCAGCGCGCCCCTAGCCAAAAACATTCAGTACTTC. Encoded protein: CASSAPLAKNIQYF.

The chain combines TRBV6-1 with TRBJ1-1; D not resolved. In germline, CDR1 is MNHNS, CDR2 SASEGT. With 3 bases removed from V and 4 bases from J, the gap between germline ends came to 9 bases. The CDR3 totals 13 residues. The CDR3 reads CASSDKWSTEAFF. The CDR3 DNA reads TGTGCCAGCAGTGATAAATGGAGCACTGAAGCTTTCTTT.

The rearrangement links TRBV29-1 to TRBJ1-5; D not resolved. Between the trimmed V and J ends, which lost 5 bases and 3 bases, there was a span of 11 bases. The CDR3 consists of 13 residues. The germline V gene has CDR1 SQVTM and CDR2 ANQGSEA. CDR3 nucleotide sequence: TGCAGCGTTCGTTCGGGAGCCAATCAGCCCCAGCATTTT. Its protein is CSVRSGANQPQHF.

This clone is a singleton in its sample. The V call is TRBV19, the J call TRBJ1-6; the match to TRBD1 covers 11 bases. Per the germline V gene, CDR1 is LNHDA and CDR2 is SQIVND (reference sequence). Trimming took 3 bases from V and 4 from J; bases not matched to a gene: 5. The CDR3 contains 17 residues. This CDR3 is CASSIGQGALYNSPLHF. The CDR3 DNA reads TGTGCCAGTAGTATTGGACAGGGGGCTTTGTATAATTCACCCCTCCACTTT.

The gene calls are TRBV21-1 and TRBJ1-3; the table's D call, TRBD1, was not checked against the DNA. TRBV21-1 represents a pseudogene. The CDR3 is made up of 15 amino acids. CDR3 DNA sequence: TGTGCCCTTGCCGGGACAGAGTCTCCTAGAAACACCATATATTTT. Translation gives CALAGTESPRNTIYF.

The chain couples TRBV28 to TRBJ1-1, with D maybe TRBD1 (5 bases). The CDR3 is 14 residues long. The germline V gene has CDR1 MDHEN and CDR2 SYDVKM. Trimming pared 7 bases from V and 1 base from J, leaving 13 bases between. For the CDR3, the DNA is TGTGCCAGCATTAAGGGAGGGGCGAACACTGAAGCTTTCTTT. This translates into CASIKGGANTEAFF.

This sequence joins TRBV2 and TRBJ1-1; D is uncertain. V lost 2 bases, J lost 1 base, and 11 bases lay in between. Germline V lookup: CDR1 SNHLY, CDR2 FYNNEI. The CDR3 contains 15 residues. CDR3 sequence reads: CASSETAHKNTEAFF. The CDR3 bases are TGTGCCAGCAGTGAAACAGCTCACAAGAACACTGAAGCTTTCTTT.

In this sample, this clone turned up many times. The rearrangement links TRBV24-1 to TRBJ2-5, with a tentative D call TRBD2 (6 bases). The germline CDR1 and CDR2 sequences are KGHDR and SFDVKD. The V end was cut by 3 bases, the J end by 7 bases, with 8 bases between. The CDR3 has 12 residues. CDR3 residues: CATSDRGGTQYF. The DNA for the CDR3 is TGTGCCACCAGTGATCGGGGAGGGACCCAGTACTTC.

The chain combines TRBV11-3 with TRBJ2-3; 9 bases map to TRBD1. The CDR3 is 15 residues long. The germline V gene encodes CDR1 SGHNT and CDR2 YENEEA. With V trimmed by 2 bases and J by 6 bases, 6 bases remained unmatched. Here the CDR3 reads CASSLLTGGADTQYF. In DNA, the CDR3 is TGTGCCAGCAGCTTACTAACAGGGGGCGCGGATACGCAGTATTTT.

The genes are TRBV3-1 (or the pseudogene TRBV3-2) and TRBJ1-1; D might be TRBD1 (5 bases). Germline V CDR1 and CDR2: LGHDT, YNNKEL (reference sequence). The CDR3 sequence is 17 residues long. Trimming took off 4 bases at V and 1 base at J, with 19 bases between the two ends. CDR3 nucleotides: TGTGCCAGCAGCCGCCCGGGGGTACGGGGCAAGAACACTGAAGCTTTCTTT. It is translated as CASSRPGVRGKNTEAFF.

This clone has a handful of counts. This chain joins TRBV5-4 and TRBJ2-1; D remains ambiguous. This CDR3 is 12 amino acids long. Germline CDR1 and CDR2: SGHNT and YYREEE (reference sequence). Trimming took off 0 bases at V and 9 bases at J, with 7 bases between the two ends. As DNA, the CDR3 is TGTGCCAGCAGCTTGGATTTGGCTGAGCAGTTCTTC. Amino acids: CASSLDLAEQFF.

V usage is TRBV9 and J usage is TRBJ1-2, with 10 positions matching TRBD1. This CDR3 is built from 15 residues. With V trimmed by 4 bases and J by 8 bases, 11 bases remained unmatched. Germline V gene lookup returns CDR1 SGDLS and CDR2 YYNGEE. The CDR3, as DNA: TGTGCCAGCAGCCCAGGGACAGGGGCGACGGAAGGCTACACCTTC. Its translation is CASSPGTGATEGYTF.

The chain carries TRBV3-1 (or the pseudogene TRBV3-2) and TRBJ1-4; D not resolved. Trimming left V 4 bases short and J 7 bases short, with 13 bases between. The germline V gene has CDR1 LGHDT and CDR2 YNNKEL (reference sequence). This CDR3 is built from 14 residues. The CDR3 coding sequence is TGTGCCAGCAGCCTTCCACTAGCCACTGAAAAACTGTTTTTT. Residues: CASSLPLATEKLFF.

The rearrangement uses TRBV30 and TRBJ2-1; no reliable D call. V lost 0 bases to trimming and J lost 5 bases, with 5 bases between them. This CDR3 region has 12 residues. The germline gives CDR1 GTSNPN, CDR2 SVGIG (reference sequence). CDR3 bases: TGTGCCTGGAGTGTTATTCACAATGAGCAGTTCTTC. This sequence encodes CAWSVIHNEQFF.

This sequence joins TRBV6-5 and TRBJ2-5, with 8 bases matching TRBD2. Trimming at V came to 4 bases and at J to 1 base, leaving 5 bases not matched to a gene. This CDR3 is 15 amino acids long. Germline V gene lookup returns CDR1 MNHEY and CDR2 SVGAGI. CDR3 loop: CASSLIAGTQETQYF. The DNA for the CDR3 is TGTGCCAGCAGTTTGATAGCGGGGACCCAAGAGACCCAGTACTTC.

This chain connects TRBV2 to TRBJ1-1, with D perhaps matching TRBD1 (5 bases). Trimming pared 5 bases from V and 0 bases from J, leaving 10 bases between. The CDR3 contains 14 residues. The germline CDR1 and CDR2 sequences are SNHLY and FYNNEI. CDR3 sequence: CASSSDSVNTEAFF. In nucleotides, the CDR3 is TGTGCCAGCAGTTCCGACAGTGTGAACACTGAAGCTTTCTTT.

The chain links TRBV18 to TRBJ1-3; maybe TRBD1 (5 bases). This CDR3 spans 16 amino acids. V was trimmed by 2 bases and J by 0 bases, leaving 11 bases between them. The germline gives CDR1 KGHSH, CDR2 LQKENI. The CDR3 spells CASSPGDRNSGNTIYF. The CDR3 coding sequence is TGTGCCAGCTCACCAGGTGACAGAAACTCTGGAAACACCATATATTTT.

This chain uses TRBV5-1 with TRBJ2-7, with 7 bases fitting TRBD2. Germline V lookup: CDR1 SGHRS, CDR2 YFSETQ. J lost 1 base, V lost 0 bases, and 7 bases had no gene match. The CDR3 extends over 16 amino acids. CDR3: CASSLGPGGRSYEQYF. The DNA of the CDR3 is TGCGCCAGCAGCTTGGGACCGGGGGGACGGTCCTACGAGCAGTACTTC.

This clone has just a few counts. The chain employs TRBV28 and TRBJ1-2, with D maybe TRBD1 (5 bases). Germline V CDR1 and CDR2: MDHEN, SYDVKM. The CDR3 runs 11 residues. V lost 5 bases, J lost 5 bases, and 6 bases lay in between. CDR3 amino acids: CASSDRYGYTF. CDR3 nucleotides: TGTGCCAGCAGTGACAGATATGGCTACACCTTC.

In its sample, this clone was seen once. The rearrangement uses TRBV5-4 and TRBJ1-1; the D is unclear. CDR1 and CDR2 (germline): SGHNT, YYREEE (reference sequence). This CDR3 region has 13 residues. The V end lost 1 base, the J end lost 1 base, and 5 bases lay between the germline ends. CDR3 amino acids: CASSLRGNTEAFF. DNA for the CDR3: TGTGCCAGCAGCTTGAGAGGGAACACTGAAGCTTTCTTT.

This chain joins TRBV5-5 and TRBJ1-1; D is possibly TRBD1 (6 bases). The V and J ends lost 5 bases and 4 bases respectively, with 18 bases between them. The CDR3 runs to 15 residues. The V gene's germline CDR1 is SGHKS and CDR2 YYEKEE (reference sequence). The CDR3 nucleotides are TGTGCCAGCAGTCTCAGGTCAGGGGTAAGCACTGAAGCTTTCTTT. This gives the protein CASSLRSGVSTEAFF. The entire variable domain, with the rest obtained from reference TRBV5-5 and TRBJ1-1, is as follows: DAGVTQSPTHLIKTRGQQVTLRCSPISGHKSVSWYQQVLGQGPQFIFQYYEKEERGRGNFPDRFSARQFPNYSSELNVNALLLGDSALYLCASSLRSGVSTEAFFGQGTRLTVV.

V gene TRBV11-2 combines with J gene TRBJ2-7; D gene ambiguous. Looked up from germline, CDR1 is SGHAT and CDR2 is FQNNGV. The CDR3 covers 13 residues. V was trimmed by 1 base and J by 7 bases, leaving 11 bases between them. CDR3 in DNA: TGTGCCAGCAGCTTAGGTGGGTCGCGGGAGCAGTACTTC. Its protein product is CASSLGGSREQYF.

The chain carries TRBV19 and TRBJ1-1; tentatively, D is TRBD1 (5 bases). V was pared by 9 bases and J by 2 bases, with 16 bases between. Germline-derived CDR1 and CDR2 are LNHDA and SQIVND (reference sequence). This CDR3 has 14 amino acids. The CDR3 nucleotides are TGTGCCAGCTCGCGACAGATGGGAAACACTGAAGCTTTCTTT. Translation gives CASSRQMGNTEAFF.

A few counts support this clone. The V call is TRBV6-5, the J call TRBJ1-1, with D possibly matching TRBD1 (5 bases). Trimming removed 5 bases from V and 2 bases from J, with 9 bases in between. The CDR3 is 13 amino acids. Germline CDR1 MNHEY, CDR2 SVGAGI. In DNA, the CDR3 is TGTGCCAGCAGTACCGGGGGTAACACTGAAGCTTTCTTT. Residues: CASSTGGNTEAFF.

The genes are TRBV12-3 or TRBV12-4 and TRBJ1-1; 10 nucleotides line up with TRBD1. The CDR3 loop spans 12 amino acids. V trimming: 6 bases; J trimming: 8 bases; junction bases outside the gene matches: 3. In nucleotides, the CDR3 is TGTGCCAGCAGGTTGACAGGGGGCGAAGCTTTCTTT. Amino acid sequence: CASRLTGGEAFF.

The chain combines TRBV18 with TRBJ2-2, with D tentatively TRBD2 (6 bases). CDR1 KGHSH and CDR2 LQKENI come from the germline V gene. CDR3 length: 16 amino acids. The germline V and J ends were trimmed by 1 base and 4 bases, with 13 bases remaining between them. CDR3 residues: CASSPQRQGGTGELFF. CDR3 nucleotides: TGTGCCAGCTCACCACAACGGCAGGGAGGCACCGGGGAGCTGTTTTTT. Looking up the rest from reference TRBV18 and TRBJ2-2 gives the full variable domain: NAGVMQNPRHLVRRRGQEARLRCSPMKGHSHVYWYRQLPEEGLKFMVYLQKENIIDESGMPKERFSAEFPKEGPSILRIQQVVRGDSAAYFCASSPQRQGGTGELFFGEGSRLTVL.